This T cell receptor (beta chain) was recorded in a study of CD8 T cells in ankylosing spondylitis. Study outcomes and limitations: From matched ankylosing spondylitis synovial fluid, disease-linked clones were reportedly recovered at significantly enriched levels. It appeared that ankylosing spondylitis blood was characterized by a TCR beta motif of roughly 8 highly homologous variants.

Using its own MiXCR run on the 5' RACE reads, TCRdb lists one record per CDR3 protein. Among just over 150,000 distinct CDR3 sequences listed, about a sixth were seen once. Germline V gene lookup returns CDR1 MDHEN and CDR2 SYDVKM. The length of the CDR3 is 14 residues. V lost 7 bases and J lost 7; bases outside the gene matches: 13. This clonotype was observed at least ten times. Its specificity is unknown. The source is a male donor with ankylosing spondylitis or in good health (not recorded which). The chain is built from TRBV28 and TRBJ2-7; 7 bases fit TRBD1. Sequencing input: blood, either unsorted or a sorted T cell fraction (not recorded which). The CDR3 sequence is CASTETGLSREQYF. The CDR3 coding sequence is TGTGCCAGCACCGAGACAGGGCTATCGAGAGAGCAGTACTTC.